The next 12 T cell receptor beta chains were all read from a single sample in a study of blood T cell repertoires in COVID-19. Sequenced by immunoSEQ multiplex PCR; TCRdb stores in-frame clones only, minus some. In the table there are 200,000 to 250,000 clones, 70% to 85% of which are singletons. What was sequenced was PBMCs or T cells enriched from blood (not recorded which). Receptors were obtained from a man between 40 and 49 years old who had recovered from COVID-19.

The chain combines TRBV24-1 with TRBJ2-1; 7 positions agree with TRBD2. The germline CDR1 and CDR2 sequences are KGHDR and SFDVKD. The CDR3 consists of 16 residues. Losses at the gene ends were 2 bases for V and 4 bases for J; bases not matched to a gene: 7. The CDR3 DNA reads TGTGCCACCAGTGATTCACGGGGGGTTAAATACAATGAGCAGTTCTTC. It is translated as CATSDSRGVKYNEQFF.

The chain has TRBV29-1 and TRBJ2-3; 7 nucleotides line up with TRBD2. CDR1 SQVTM and CDR2 ANQGSEA come from the germline V gene. The CDR3 runs to 13 residues. Trimming removed 3 bases from V and 4 bases from J; junction bases left unmatched: 4. Here the CDR3 reads CSVEGGGADTQYF. The CDR3 nucleotides read TGCAGCGTTGAGGGGGGAGGGGCAGATACGCAGTATTTT.

The rearrangement joins TRBV29-1 to TRBJ2-1; 11 nucleotides match TRBD2. V shed 3 bases and J 8 bases; nucleotides not matched to a gene: 6. Germline V lookup: CDR1 SQVTM, CDR2 ANQGSEA. The CDR3 is 14 residues long. The DNA of the CDR3 is TGCAGCGTTGAGATACTAGCGGGAGTCGATGAGCAGTTCTTC. This codes for CSVEILAGVDEQFF.

V usage is TRBV5-1 and J usage is TRBJ1-6, with 7 bases aligning to TRBD1. V was pared by 3 bases and J by 6 bases, with 6 bases of the junction left unmatched. This CDR3 is built from 15 residues. The germline V gene encodes CDR1 SGHRS and CDR2 YFSETQ. The CDR3 loop is CASSWGDRSNSPLHF. DNA for the CDR3: TGCGCCAGCAGCTGGGGGGACAGATCTAATTCACCCCTCCACTTT. The variable domain in full, completed from reference TRBV5-1 and TRBJ1-6, reads KAGVTQTPRYLIKTRGQQVTLSCSPISGHRSVSWYQQTPGQGLQFLFEYFSETQRNKGNFPGRFSGRQFSNSRSEMNVSTLELGDSALYLCASSWGDRSNSPLHFGNGTRLTVT.

The rearrangement uses TRBV6-5 and TRBJ2-5, with 8 bases that match TRBD1. The CDR3 totals 13 residues. Trimming took 6 bases from V and 2 from J; bases not matched to a gene: 2. Looked up from germline, CDR1 is MNHEY and CDR2 is SVGAGI. CDR3: CASSRDRQETQYF. The CDR3 DNA is TGTGCCAGCAGCCGGGACAGGCAAGAGACCCAGTACTTC.

V usage is TRBV29-1 and J usage is TRBJ2-1; 14 bases are shared with TRBD2. The length of the CDR3 is 14 residues. The germline V gene has CDR1 SQVTM and CDR2 ANQGSEA. The V gene end was trimmed by 6 bases and the J gene end by 6 bases; junction bases not matched to a gene: 4. CDR3 bases: TGCAGCGTCGCGGGACTAGCGGGAGTCAATGAGCAGTTCTTC. Amino acids: CSVAGLAGVNEQFF.

This clone occurred once. The chain carries TRBV7-2 and TRBJ2-1; 10 bases are shared with TRBD1. The CDR3 runs 14 residues. CDR1 is SGHTA and CDR2 is FQGNSA in the germline V gene. J was trimmed by 9 bases and V by 7 bases; bases with no gene match: 9. The CDR3: CASTSGQGIGEQFF. In DNA, the CDR3 is TGTGCCAGCACCTCGGGACAGGGGATCGGTGAGCAGTTCTTC.

The chain carries TRBV15 and TRBJ2-7, with D perhaps TRBD1 (7 bases). The CDR3 runs 18 residues. V shed 0 bases and J shed 2 bases, with 20 bases lying between them. Germline lookup yields CDR1 LNHNV and CDR2 YYDKDF (reference sequence). CDR3 nucleotide sequence: TGTGCCACCAGCAGAGATTTCGCCCGCGGGACAGAACCCTACGAGCAGTACTTC. It encodes CATSRDFARGTEPYEQYF.

V gene TRBV7-6 combines with J gene TRBJ1-2, with 10 bases lining up with TRBD1. CDR1 is SGHVS, CDR2 FNYEAQ, per germline. The CDR3 contains 16 residues. J was trimmed by 8 bases and V by 0 bases; bases with no gene match: 9. CDR3 in amino acids: CASSLAEDRGGGGYTF. CDR3 coding DNA: TGTGCCAGCAGCTTAGCGGAGGACAGGGGGGGAGGAGGCTACACCTTC.

J is TRBJ2-2 and V is TRBV6-5, with 7 bases fitting TRBD1. V dropped 6 bases and J dropped 5; count of bases not matched to a gene: 9. Germline V gives CDR1 MNHEY, CDR2 SVGAGI. CDR3 length equals 15 residues. CDR3 nucleotides: TGTGCCAGCAGCACTGGAGAACAGGGGACCGGGGAGCTGTTTTTT. It codes for CASSTGEQGTGELFF.

The CDR3 spells CASSQEGISGNTIYF. The CDR3 DNA is TGCGCCAGCAGCCAAGAGGGCATCTCTGGAAACACCATATATTTT. The chain has TRBV4-3 and TRBJ1-3; D is unresolved. Germline V lookup: CDR1 LGHNA, CDR2 YSLEER. V was shortened by 0 bases and J by 0 bases, with 6 bases between the two germline ends. The CDR3 has 15 amino acids.

This chain uses TRBV5-4 with TRBJ1-2; TRBD1 might be the D (6 bases). V gave up 2 bases and J gave up 6 bases, with 11 bases separating them. The length of the CDR3 is 13 residues. The V gene's germline CDR1 is SGHNT and CDR2 YYREEE (reference sequence). The CDR3 is CASSLTGRNGYTF. The CDR3, as DNA: TGTGCCAGCAGCTTAACAGGGAGAAATGGCTACACCTTC.